This passage covers 21 T cell receptor beta chains from one sample sequenced in a study of shared clonotypes between healthy human individuals. TCRdb keeps only in-frame clones here, not all; method: immunoSEQ multiplex PCR. The sample has roughly 2.4 million clones, approximately 94% seen once. Specimen: naive CD4+ T cells sorted from blood. Subset of the sample: CD45RA+ positively selected. These receptors were taken from a young man in good health.

For this clone: An end of the junction does not agree with germline; a read error may underlie this. The V call is TRBV10-3, the J call TRBJ1-6; D ambiguous. The CDR3 length is 15 residues. Germline lookup yields CDR1 ENHRY and CDR2 SYGVKD. In DNA form, the CDR3 reads TGTGCCAACAGTGAGTATGAAGATGGAGCTTCACCCCTCCACTTT. As protein: CANSEYEDGASPLHF.

The chain uses TRBV4-1 and TRBJ2-1; 11 nucleotides align to TRBD2. This CDR3 has 16 amino acids. The germline gives CDR1 MGHRA, CDR2 YSYEKL. The J segment lost 6 bases and the V segment lost 4 bases, leaving 8 bases of the junction unmatched. CDR3 amino acids: CASSRSTSGVFNEQFF. In DNA form, the CDR3 reads TGCGCCAGCAGCCGCTCGACTAGCGGGGTTTTCAATGAGCAGTTCTTC.

This clone has just one count. V gene TRBV4-3 combines with J gene TRBJ1-4; a possible D gene is TRBD1 (6 bases). The CDR3 has 17 residues. Trimming removed 0 bases at V and 3 bases at J, with 14 bases between. The germline V gene has CDR1 LGHNA and CDR2 YSLEER. Here the CDR3 DNA reads TGCGCCAGCAGCCAAGATACAGGGAACTCGGCTAATGAAAAACTGTTTTTT. Its protein product is CASSQDTGNSANEKLFF.

This chain uses TRBV29-1 with TRBJ1-2, with D unclear. This CDR3 region has 16 residues. V lost 0 bases, J lost 5 bases, and 19 bases lay in between. Germline loops: CDR1 SQVTM, CDR2 ANQGSEA. The CDR3 loop is CSVEEGGTGWKYGYTF. The CDR3 DNA is TGCAGCGTTGAAGAAGGTGGAACTGGGTGGAAGTATGGCTACACCTTC.

The chain joins TRBV19 to TRBJ2-7; 7 bases agree with TRBD1. Per the germline V gene, CDR1 is LNHDA and CDR2 is SQIVND (reference sequence). The V gene end was trimmed by 5 bases and the J gene end by 1 base; junction bases not matched to a gene: 5. This CDR3 comprises 14 residues. The CDR3 loop is CASSLGRGSYEQYF. The DNA of the CDR3 is TGTGCCAGTAGTCTCGGCAGGGGGTCCTACGAGCAGTACTTC. The whole variable domain, remainder taken from reference TRBV19 and TRBJ2-7, is DGGITQSPKYLFRKEGQNVTLSCEQNLNHDAMYWYRQDPGQGLRLIYYSQIVNDFQKGDIAEGYSVSREKKESFPLTVTSAQKNPTAFYLCASSLGRGSYEQYFGPGTRLTVT.

The CDR3 DNA sequence: TGTGCCAGCAGTGGGCCCCCCCATCGCAATCAGCCCCAGCATTTT. Protein: CASSGPPHRNQPQHF. This sequence joins TRBV6-1 and TRBJ1-5; D gene ambiguous. The CDR3 contains 15 residues. Trimming left V 4 bases short and J 2 bases short, with 12 bases between. The germline V gene encodes CDR1 MNHNS and CDR2 SASEGT.

The rearrangement joins TRBV9 to TRBJ1-4; 7 positions agree with TRBD1. CDR1 is SGDLS, CDR2 YYNGEE, per germline. Germline trimming cut 0 bases from V and 5 bases from J; bases unmatched to any gene: 4. This CDR3 has 15 residues. CDR3 nucleotide sequence: TGTGCCAGCAGCGTAGTACCCAGGGGGAATGAAAAACTGTTTTTT. Amino acid sequence: CASSVVPRGNEKLFF.

The J gene is TRBJ1-6, the V gene TRBV25-1; 8 nucleotides match TRBD1. Germline CDR1 is MGHDK and CDR2 is SYGVNS. This CDR3 contains 16 residues. The trim removed 6 bases at V and 0 bases at J, leaving 4 bases unmatched. The CDR3 protein is CASRDRESSYNSPLHF. The CDR3 bases are TGTGCCAGCAGGGACAGGGAAAGCTCCTATAATTCACCCCTCCACTTT.

The V call is TRBV18, the J call TRBJ1-1; no clear D gene. The CDR3 consists of 13 residues. CDR1 and CDR2 (germline): KGHSH, LQKENI. V gave up 4 bases and J gave up 2 bases, with 8 bases separating them. The CDR3 loop reads CASSRPENTEAFF. As DNA, the CDR3 is TGTGCCAGCTCACGACCAGAAAACACTGAAGCTTTCTTT.

CDR3 in DNA: TGTGCCAGCAGCTTTATGGCGGAGGGTGAGCAGTTCTTC. It yields the protein CASSFMAEGEQFF. This chain links TRBV7-6 with TRBJ2-1, with D maybe TRBD2 (6 bases). From germline, CDR1 is SGHVS and CDR2 FNYEAQ. V dropped 3 bases and J dropped 9 bases, with 12 bases sitting between them. This CDR3 is 13 amino acids long.

This clone was recorded only once. Other DNA sequences in the same sample also yield this CDR3. V is TRBV5-4 and J is TRBJ2-7; TRBD2 aligns across 11 bases. The trim removed 4 bases at V and 0 bases at J, leaving 3 bases unmatched. This CDR3 spans 15 amino acids. CDR1 is SGHNT, CDR2 YYREEE, per germline (reference sequence). The CDR3 nucleotides are TGTGCCAGCAGCCGGACTAGCGGGTCCTCCTACGAGCAGTACTTC. Protein sequence: CASSRTSGSSYEQYF.

The V call is TRBV10-3, the J call TRBJ2-1, with 7 bases matching TRBD2. V lost 7 bases, J lost 4 bases, and 4 bases stayed unmatched. CDR1 is ENHRY and CDR2 is SYGVKD in the germline V gene. The CDR3 covers 13 residues. CDR3 nucleotide sequence: TGTGCCATCAAACCAGCGGGGTACAATGAGCAGTTCTTC. Its protein product is CAIKPAGYNEQFF.

Of note for this clone: This CDR3 is also generated by other DNA sequences in the sample. The chain carries TRBV9 and TRBJ2-2; a weak D match, TRBD2 (5 bases). The germline CDR1 and CDR2 sequences are SGDLS and YYNGEE. V was trimmed by 0 bases and J by 5 bases, leaving 8 bases between them. The CDR3 covers 14 residues. CDR3 residues: CASSVVPGTGELFF. The CDR3 nucleotides read TGTGCCAGCAGCGTAGTTCCGGGGACCGGGGAGCTGTTTTTT. Full variable domain (remainder filled in from reference TRBV9 and TRBJ2-2): DSGVTQTPKHLITATGQRVTLRCSPRSGDLSVYWYQQSLDQGLQFLIQYYNGEERAKGNILERFSAQQFPDLHSELNLSSLELGDSALYFCASSVVPGTGELFFGEGSRLTVL.

DNA for the CDR3: TGTGCCAGCAGCTTATTACGGCAGCCGGGGGAGACCCAGTACTTC. This translates into CASSLLRQPGETQYF. V gene TRBV7-2 combines with J gene TRBJ2-5, with TRBD2 as a possible D gene (5 bases). The CDR3 length is 15 residues. CDR1 and CDR2 (germline): SGHTA, FQGNSA. Trimming removed 2 bases at V and 5 bases at J, with 15 bases between.

The chain has TRBV4-1 and TRBJ1-2, with D possibly being TRBD1 (5 bases). CDR3 size: 15 residues. Trimming removed 3 bases from V and 4 bases from J, with 15 bases in between. Germline V gene lookup returns CDR1 MGHRA and CDR2 YSYEKL. Written as DNA, the CDR3 is TGCGCCAGCAGCCACCCGGGGGGTTATAGCTATGGCTACACCTTC. It codes for CASSHPGGYSYGYTF.

The chain uses TRBV5-5 and TRBJ1-5; tentatively, D is TRBD1 (5 bases). The germline CDR1 and CDR2 sequences are SGHKS and YYEKEE (reference sequence). Trimming stripped 3 bases from V and 3 bases from J, with 13 bases between. This CDR3 is 15 amino acids long. CDR3 in DNA: TGTGCCAGCAGCTCCGGGACGGCACACAATCAGCCCCAGCATTTT. This encodes CASSSGTAHNQPQHF.

A remark on this clone: The identical CDR3 is also encoded by other nucleotide sequences in the sample. V and J are TRBV20-1 and TRBJ1-2; D uncertain. Looked up from germline, CDR1 is DFQATT and CDR2 is SNEGSKA (reference sequence). V lost 3 bases, J lost 4 bases, and 6 bases lay in between. The CDR3 consists of 11 residues. CDR3 protein: CSARSLYGYTF. The CDR3 DNA reads as TGCAGTGCTAGGAGCCTCTATGGCTACACCTTC.

The rearrangement joins TRBV9 to TRBJ1-4, with D hard to call. Trimming removed 3 bases at V and 8 bases at J, with 8 bases between. The CDR3 contains 12 residues. Looked up from germline, CDR1 is SGDLS and CDR2 is YYNGEE. DNA for the CDR3: TGTGCCAGCAGCGCCGGAGGGGAAAAACTGTTTTTT. Translating it yields CASSAGGEKLFF.

The V and J genes are TRBV6-1 and TRBJ2-3, with unresolved D. Looked up from germline, CDR1 is MNHNS and CDR2 is SASEGT. Between the trimmed V and J ends, which lost 0 bases and 3 bases, there was a span of 13 bases. The CDR3 has 16 amino acids. The chain's CDR3 is CASSEAGRRITDTQYF. The DNA for the CDR3 is TGTGCCAGCAGTGAAGCGGGCAGGCGGATTACAGATACGCAGTATTTT.

V is TRBV5-1 and J is TRBJ1-1, with TRBD1 matching over 7 bases. Trimming at V came to 1 base and at J to 5 bases, leaving 5 bases not matched to a gene. There are 14 residues in the CDR3. Germline V CDR1 and CDR2: SGHRS, YFSETQ. The CDR3 loop reads CASSLPGQVTEAFF. CDR3 DNA sequence: TGCGCCAGCAGCTTGCCCGGACAGGTGACTGAAGCTTTCTTT.

The V call is TRBV19, the J call TRBJ2-7; possibly TRBD1 for D (6 bases). The V gene's germline CDR1 is LNHDA and CDR2 SQIVND (reference sequence). V gave up 5 bases and J gave up 0 bases, with 14 bases separating them. This CDR3 has 15 residues. The DNA for the CDR3 is TGTGCCAGTAGTCCCTCGGGACAAATCTCCTACGAGCAGTACTTC. Its protein product is CASSPSGQISYEQYF.